This T cell receptor beta chain was documented in a study of tumor-infiltrating lymphocytes in oesophageal squamous cell carcinoma. The germline V and J ends were trimmed by 5 bases and 4 bases, with 11 bases remaining between them. The CDR3 consists of 13 residues. Germline CDR1 reads MGHDK; CDR2 reads SYGVNS. In this sample, this clonotype turned up many times. TCRdb itself ran the PCR reads through MiXCR, one entry per CDR3 protein. The sample lists 24,000 or so distinct CDR3 sequences; 30% to 40% were seen once. This chain uses TRBV25-1 with TRBJ1-2, with a weak D call TRBD1 (5 bases). The receptor's source is a male donor with esophageal squamous cell carcinoma. What was sequenced was esophageal tumor tissue. The CDR3 reads CASSLGQLYGYTF. The CDR3, as DNA: TGTGCCAGCAGTTTGGGGCAGCTCTATGGCTACACCTTC.